The 19 T cell receptor beta chains reported below all come from one sample, sequenced in a study of T-cell reconstitution after alpha-beta-depleted transplantation in children. Unique molecular identifiers were used to barcode this TCRbeta library. MiXCR, applied by TCRdb to the PCR reads, yields one record per CDR3 protein. The sample includes about 600,000 distinct CDR3 sequences, 10% to 15% of them seen just once. This material consisted of PBMCs, mostly from graft donor cells, taken 360 days after TCRalphabeta/CD19-depleted stem cell transplant. The receptors here all came from a male patient aged 10-17 years who had a stem cell transplant for acute myeloid leukemia, so the T cells may come from the graft donor.

The table lists this clonotype with many counts. The V gene is TRBV24-1, the J gene TRBJ2-3, with D tentatively TRBD2 (6 bases). V was cut by 7 bases and J by 2 bases, with 15 bases left in between. The CDR3 spans 15 residues. Germline-derived CDR1 and CDR2 are KGHDR and SFDVKD. CDR3: CATSPWGENTDTQYF. The CDR3 DNA sequence: TGTGCCACCAGCCCATGGGGGGAAAACACAGATACGCAGTATTTT.

The chain uses TRBV3-1 and TRBJ2-2; no firm D call. The CDR3 runs to 19 residues. Trimming shortened V by 4 bases and J by 0 bases, and 21 bases separated the two germline ends. CDR1 LGHDT and CDR2 YNNKEL come from the germline V gene (reference sequence). The CDR3 DNA reads as TGTGCCAGCAGCCCCCTTGGGTTGTCACTATCTACGAACACCGGGGAGCTGTTTTTT. Its protein product is CASSPLGLSLSTNTGELFF.

The V gene is TRBV12-3 or TRBV12-4, the J gene TRBJ2-5; D might be TRBD1 (6 bases). V was pared by 0 bases and J by 9 bases, with 17 bases between. This CDR3 has 15 amino acids. DNA of the CDR3: TGTGCCAGCAGTTTAGCCGGGACGGAAGAGGGGGCCCAGTACTTC. It encodes CASSLAGTEEGAQYF.

The chain has TRBV12-3 or TRBV12-4 and TRBJ1-2; D is unresolved. V was shortened by 3 bases and J by 3 bases, with 8 bases between the two germline ends. The CDR3 is 13 amino acids. Written as DNA, the CDR3 is TGTGCCAGCAGTTTCTGGCCCGACTATGGCTACACCTTC. Translation: CASSFWPDYGYTF.

There are many counts of this clonotype. The rearrangement joins TRBV6-2 or TRBV6-3 to TRBJ2-1; 9 nucleotides agree with TRBD1. This CDR3 has 15 residues. Germline trimming cut 2 bases from V and 6 bases from J; bases unmatched to any gene: 5. The germline gives CDR1 MNHEY, CDR2 SVGEGT. CDR3 amino acids: CASSYRDREVNEQFF. The DNA for the CDR3 is TGTGCCAGCAGTTACCGGGACAGGGAAGTCAATGAGCAGTTCTTC.

V usage is TRBV21-1 and J usage is TRBJ2-5; TRBD1, the table's D call, was not compared with the DNA. TRBV21-1 is labeled a pseudogene. The CDR3 spans 14 residues. CDR3 sequence: CARLRDSSPETQYF. CDR3 sequence (DNA): TGTGCCAGACTCCGGGACAGCTCACCGGAGACCCAGTACTTC.

The chain links TRBV5-1 to TRBJ2-2, with 7 bases lining up with TRBD2. Losses at the gene ends were 4 bases for V and 5 bases for J; bases not matched to a gene: 5. This CDR3 comprises 14 residues. Germline V CDR1 and CDR2: SGHRS, YFSETQ. The CDR3, as DNA: TGCGCCAGCAGCCCATTTAGCGGGACCGGGGAGCTGTTTTTT. It encodes CASSPFSGTGELFF.

This clonotype was seen more than once but under ten times. The genes are TRBV12-3 or TRBV12-4 and TRBJ2-1, with 12 positions matching TRBD2. The CDR3 loop spans 19 amino acids. Trimming removed 3 bases from V and 3 bases from J; junction bases left unmatched: 12. The CDR3 protein is CASSFATSGGGPIYNEQFF. As DNA, the CDR3 is TGTGCCAGCAGTTTCGCGACTAGCGGGGGAGGCCCAATCTACAATGAGCAGTTCTTC.

This rearrangement joins TRBV29-1 to TRBJ1-2, with a weak D call TRBD1 (6 bases). The V gene's germline CDR1 is SQVTM and CDR2 ANQGSEA. CDR3 length: 12 residues. The CDR3 DNA reads TGCGGAGTGTGGTCAGGGGCATATGGCTACACCTTC. Its translation: CGVWSGAYGYTF.

The rearrangement links TRBV20-1 to TRBJ2-2, with 8 positions matching TRBD2. There are 16 residues in the CDR3. Germline V CDR1 and CDR2: DFQATT, SNEGSKA (reference sequence). V shed 0 bases, J shed 6 bases, and the junction held 9 bases outside the gene matches. Here the CDR3 reads CSARDPGGPKAGELFF. In DNA form, the CDR3 reads TGCAGTGCTAGAGATCCGGGGGGGCCCAAGGCCGGGGAGCTGTTTTTT.

This clonotype was detected only a few times. The chain couples TRBV29-1 to TRBJ2-7; TRBD1 aligns across 9 bases. There are 16 residues in the CDR3. V trimming: 0 bases; J trimming: 4 bases; junction bases outside the gene matches: 10. The germline gives CDR1 SQVTM, CDR2 ANQGSEA. The CDR3 region has the DNA TGCAGCGTTGAAGATCGGTCCGGGACAGGGCGGTACGAGCAGTACTTC. It translates to CSVEDRSGTGRYEQYF.

The J gene is TRBJ2-7, the V gene TRBV7-2; the match to TRBD2 covers 8 bases. Germline-derived CDR1 and CDR2 are SGHTA and FQGNSA. J lost 2 bases, V lost 5 bases, and 14 bases had no gene match. CDR3 length equals 17 residues. The CDR3 protein is CASSRGLAGFPPYEQYF. The CDR3 DNA follows: TGTGCCAGCAGCCGGGGCTTAGCGGGGTTCCCACCCTACGAGCAGTACTTC.

This clonotype occurred many times. This chain connects TRBV7-9 to TRBJ2-5; D not certain. The CDR3 is 13 amino acids. The V end lost 5 bases, the J end lost 4 bases, and 11 bases lay between the germline ends. Germline V gene data show CDR1 as SEHNR and CDR2 as FQNEAQ (reference sequence). For the CDR3, the DNA is TGTGCCAGCAGCCTCGCCAACGGAGAGACCCAGTACTTC. This gives the protein CASSLANGETQYF.

In this sample, this clonotype turned up a few times. The V gene is TRBV7-2, the J gene TRBJ2-5, with 7 bases identical to TRBD2. This CDR3 has 14 amino acids. The ends lost 5 bases at V and 1 base at J; junction bases unmatched: 4. In germline, CDR1 is SGHTA, CDR2 FQGNSA. CDR3: CASSPGGGQETQYF. CDR3 nucleotides: TGTGCCAGCAGCCCCGGCGGGGGCCAAGAGACCCAGTACTTC.

V and J are TRBV30 and TRBJ2-5; D is possibly TRBD1 (6 bases). There are 13 residues in the CDR3. With 2 bases removed from V and 3 bases from J, the gap between germline ends came to 10 bases. CDR1 is GTSNPN, CDR2 SVGIG, per germline (reference sequence). The CDR3 bases are TGTGCCTGGAGTCGGCAGGGGAAAGAGACCCAGTACTTC. Its translation: CAWSRQGKETQYF.

Remarks on this clonotype: The germline gene is not matched at one end of the junction; a read error may be the cause. The chain recombines TRBV5-6 with TRBJ2-6, with a tentative D call TRBD1 (5 bases). Germline CDR1 and CDR2: SGHDT and YYEEEE. The CDR3 is 15 amino acids. The CDR3 sequence is CASSFRAPGAIVLTF. DNA for the CDR3: TGTGCCAGCAGCTTCAGGGCACCTGGGGCCATCGTCCTGACTTTC.

The sample holds many counts of this clonotype. This chain uses TRBV12-3 or TRBV12-4 with TRBJ2-7, with 14 bases identical to TRBD2. Trimming removed 7 bases from V and 5 bases from J; junction bases left unmatched: 7. This CDR3 spans 15 amino acids. DNA of the CDR3: TGTGCCAGCACCCGACTAGCGGGAGGGCCAAACGAGCAGTACTTC. Translated: CASTRLAGGPNEQYF.

The gene calls are TRBV20-1 and TRBJ2-6; D is undetermined. Germline CDR1 is DFQATT and CDR2 is SNEGSKA (reference sequence). CDR3 size: 15 residues. V lost 2 bases and J 2 bases, leaving 10 bases between the germline ends. The CDR3 nucleotides are TGCAGTGCTAGACCTGTGAGTCCTGGGGCCAACGTCCTGACTTTC. This translates into CSARPVSPGANVLTF.

The CDR3 DNA reads as TGTGCCAGCAGTTTACTGCTGGCGTTACGGTCTGGGGCCAACGTCCTGACTTTC. Amino acids: CASSLLLALRSGANVLTF. The chain employs TRBV12-3 or TRBV12-4 and TRBJ2-6; no clear D. With 2 bases removed from V and 1 base from J, the gap between germline ends came to 15 bases. CDR3 length: 18 amino acids.